The rows below give T cell receptor beta chains drawn from one sample of a study of PD-1 blockade in classical Hodgkin lymphoma. The data were produced by immunoSEQ multiplex PCR, yet TCRdb's version contains in-frame clones alone and is incomplete. The sample contains about 13,000 clones, around 83% of which appear only once. The source material was peripheral blood mononuclear cells (PBMCs), sampled at baseline. The source is a human donor with classical Hodgkin lymphoma. CDR3s include the opening cysteine and the closing phenylalanine or tryptophan. D genes are given only for firm matches. For some rows the clone size is stated as once, few or many, or as a class when expanded; others skip it.

D gene,J gene,V gene,clone size,CDR3 protein,CDR3 DNA
TRBD1,TRBJ2-2,TRBV2,NA,CASSQTGEDTGELFF,TGTGCCAGCAGCCAGACAGGGGAGGACACCGGGGAGCTGTTTTTT
TRBD1,TRBJ2-5,TRBV28,NA,CASSSPSGDRAQETQYF,TGTGCCAGCAGTTCCCCCAGTGGGGACAGGGCACAAGAGACCCAGTACTTC
NA,TRBJ1-4,TRBV18,NA,CASSPPDRPGLFF,TGTGCCAGCTCACCACCTGACCGGCCAGGGCTGTTTTTT
NA,TRBJ1-1,TRBV5-1,NA,CASSVVGARDTEAFF,TGCGCCAGCAGCGTGGTGGGGGCGCGGGACACTGAAGCTTTCTTT
TRBD1,TRBJ1-1,TRBV7-2,NA,CASSAGTANTEAFF,TGTGCCAGCAGCGCTGGGACAGCGAACACTGAAGCTTTCTTT
TRBD2,TRBJ2-1,TRBV4-2,NA,CASSQFGASGSYNEQFF,TGTGCCAGCAGCCAGTTCGGGGCTAGCGGCTCCTACAATGAGCAGTTCTTC
NA,TRBJ2-2,TRBV9,NA,CASSVVGESTGELFF,TGTGCCAGCAGCGTAGTTGGTGAATCAACCGGGGAGCTGTTTTTT
TRBD2,TRBJ2-3,TRBV5-5,few,CASSLGGADTQYF,TGTGCCAGCAGCCTTGGGGGGGCAGATACGCAGTATTTT
NA,TRBJ2-3,TRBV28,NA,CASSSATDTQYF,TGTGCCAGCAGTTCGGCGACAGATACGCAGTATTTT
NA,TRBJ2-3,TRBV19,NA,CASSTYRNTQYF,TGTGCCAGTAGTACTTACAGAAATACGCAGTATTTT
NA,TRBJ1-2,TRBV11-3,NA,CASSSSYRTDYGYTF,TGTGCCAGCAGCTCGTCCTACCGGACTGATTATGGCTACACCTTC
NA,TRBJ2-5,TRBV2,NA,CASNRLIREIGTQYF,TGTGCCAGCAATCGATTGATCAGGGAAATTGGGACCCAGTACTTC
TRBD2,TRBJ2-1,TRBV5-6,NA,CASSLFVGGGGYNEQFF,TGTGCCAGCAGCTTGTTTGTGGGCGGCGGGGGCTACAATGAGCAGTTCTTC
TRBD1,TRBJ1-5,TRBV4-1,NA,CASSPTTGMHGQPQHF,TGCGCCAGCAGCCCAACGACAGGGATGCACGGTCAGCCCCAGCATTTT
TRBD2,TRBJ2-2,TRBV4-1,once,CASRLAPTGELFF,TGCGCCAGCCGACTAGCCCCCACCGGGGAGCTGTTTTTT
TRBD2,TRBJ2-3,TRBV14,NA,CASSRLGLDDGDTQYF,TGTGCCAGCAGCCGACTAGGACTAGACGACGGAGATACGCAGTATTTT
NA,TRBJ2-3,TRBV28,NA,CASSRRQTDTQYF,TGTGCCAGCAGTAGACGACAAACAGATACGCAGTATTTT
TRBD1,TRBJ1-1,TRBV6-5,once,CASSYLGTGGPEAFF,TGTGCCAGCAGTTACTTGGGGACAGGGGGCCCTGAAGCTTTCTTT
NA,TRBJ2-1,TRBV25-1,NA,CASKGSYSYNEQFF,TGTGCCAGCAAAGGATCCTACTCCTACAATGAGCAGTTCTTC
NA,TRBJ1-6,TRBV7-2,once,CASSPLIDSPLHF,TGTGCCAGCAGCCCACTAATCGATTCACCCCTCCACTTT
NA,TRBJ1-4,TRBV7-2,NA,CASTGGEKLFF,TGTGCCAGCACGGGGGGGGAAAAACTGTTTTTT
NA,TRBJ1-4,TRBV19,NA,CASSIETVYNEKLFF,TGTGCCAGTAGTATAGAGACAGTCTATAATGAAAAACTGTTTTTT
TRBD2,TRBJ2-3,TRBV5-4,once,CASRPGLASTDTQYF,TGTGCCAGCAGGCCGGGACTAGCGAGCACAGATACGCAGTATTTT
TRBD2,TRBJ2-1,TRBV19,NA,CASSISGGSSYNEQFF,TGTGCCAGTAGTATTAGCGGGGGCAGCTCCTACAATGAGCAGTTCTTC
NA,TRBJ2-3,TRBV2,once,CASTVRASTDTQYF,TGTGCCAGCACAGTGCGGGCCTCCACAGATACGCAGTATTTT
NA,TRBJ1-2,TRBV7-8,NA,CASSLEAGVYGYTF,TGTGCCAGCAGCTTAGAAGCCGGGGTCTATGGCTACACCTTC
NA,TRBJ2-3,TRBV7-2,NA,CASSPTREGGTYTDTQYF,TGTGCCAGCAGCCCAACTCGTGAGGGGGGGACATACACAGATACGCAGTATTTT
NA,TRBJ1-3,TRBV7-9,NA,CASRGDFGSGNTIYF,TGTGCCAGCAGAGGGGACTTCGGCTCTGGAAACACCATATATTTT
NA,TRBJ2-5,TRBV9,once,CASSVVGNEGETQYF,TGTGCCAGCAGCGTAGTGGGCAACGAGGGGGAGACCCAGTACTTC
NA,TRBJ2-3,TRBV9,once,CASSVEVASRYTQYF,TGTGCCAGCAGCGTAGAGGTAGCGTCCCGATATACGCAGTATTTT
NA,TRBJ2-4,TRBV7-2,NA,CASSYIGWGPPAKNIQYF,TGTGCCAGCAGTTACATCGGGTGGGGCCCGCCGGCCAAAAACATTCAGTACTTC
TRBD1,TRBJ2-5,TRBV6-5,NA,CASRRTGMETQYF,TGTGCCAGCAGGAGGACAGGGATGGAGACCCAGTACTTC
NA,TRBJ1-6,TRBV11-2,NA,CASSLSTRDSPLHF,TGTGCCAGCAGCTTAAGTACAAGGGATTCACCCCTCCACTTT
NA,TRBJ2-3,TRBV28,NA,CASSFWDFDTQYF,TGTGCCAGCAGTTTCTGGGATTTCGATACGCAGTATTTT
NA,TRBJ1-4,TRBV7-2,NA,CASSRGDNEKLFF,TGTGCCAGCAGCCGAGGGGATAATGAAAAACTGTTTTTT
TRBD1,TRBJ1-2,TRBV7-2,NA,CASSTPRGQGSYGYTF,TGTGCCAGCAGCACGCCTAGGGGACAGGGGTCCTATGGCTACACCTTC
NA,TRBJ1-2,TRBV5-1,few,CASSSEGRNYGYTF,TGCGCCAGCAGCTCGGAAGGACGGAACTATGGCTACACCTTC
TRBD1,TRBJ1-2,TRBV5-4,once,CASSLGTGVDYGYTF,TGTGCCAGCAGCCTAGGGACAGGGGTTGACTATGGCTACACCTTC
TRBD2,TRBJ2-3,TRBV10-2,once,CASSPPGGTDTQYF,TGCGCCAGCAGCCCCCCGGGGGGAACAGATACGCAGTATTTT
TRBD1,TRBJ1-4,TRBV30,NA,CAWRLQGGNEKLFF,TGTGCCTGGAGACTACAGGGGGGAAATGAAAAACTGTTTTTT
TRBD2,TRBJ2-5,TRBV5-6,NA,CASSLRLAGDFETQYF,TGTGCCAGCAGCTTAAGACTAGCGGGAGACTTTGAGACCCAGTACTTC
NA,TRBJ1-2,TRBV29-1,NA,CSVPEGPANYGYTF,TGCAGCGTTCCCGAAGGGCCAGCTAACTATGGCTACACCTTC
TRBD1,TRBJ2-3,TRBV6-1,NA,CASSRTGGLTDTQYF,TGTGCCAGCAGCCGGACAGGGGGCCTGACAGATACGCAGTATTTT
NA,TRBJ2-1,TRBV19,NA,CASSIGRGLYNEQFF,TGTGCCAGTAGTATTGGGAGGGGGCTTTACAATGAGCAGTTCTTC
TRBD1,TRBJ1-2,TRBV2,NA,CASNPGQGPGFYGYTF,TGTGCCAGCAACCCGGGACAGGGCCCGGGGTTCTATGGCTACACCTTC
NA,TRBJ2-1,TRBV5-1,NA,CASSLVVRMNEQFF,TGCGCCAGCAGCTTGGTGGTTAGAATGAATGAGCAGTTCTTC
NA,TRBJ2-2,TRBV4-3,NA,CASSPGVGVGGELFF,TGCGCCAGCAGCCCCGGGGTAGGGGTGGGCGGGGAGCTGTTTTTT
NA,TRBJ1-5,TRBV18,NA,CASSPGQSNQPQHF,TGTGCCAGCTCACCAGGACAAAGCAATCAGCCCCAGCATTTT
NA,TRBJ2-2,TRBV19,NA,CAAGNWGTGELFF,TGTGCCGCCGGGAACTGGGGCACCGGGGAGCTGTTTTTT
NA,TRBJ2-2,TRBV7-2,NA,CASSPRGDSRTGELFF,TGTGCCAGCAGCCCCAGGGGGGACAGTCGCACCGGGGAGCTGTTTTTT
TRBD1,TRBJ1-5,TRBV2,NA,CASSVMGTGEPQHF,TGTGCCAGCAGTGTAATGGGAACAGGGGAGCCCCAGCATTTT
NA,TRBJ2-1,TRBV11-3,NA,CASSFGQYNEQFF,TGTGCCAGCAGCTTCGGACAATACAATGAGCAGTTCTTC
NA,TRBJ2-3,TRBV5-4,NA,CASSSGGGGLADTQYF,TGTGCCAGCAGCTCTGGTGGGGGGGGCTTAGCAGATACGCAGTATTTT
TRBD1,TRBJ1-5,TRBV30,NA,CAWSTGVGQPQHF,TGTGCCTGGAGTACAGGGGTAGGGCAGCCCCAGCATTTT
NA,TRBJ1-1,TRBV19,NA,CASSSGTGYTEAFF,TGTGCCAGTAGTTCAGGGACTGGGTACACTGAAGCTTTCTTT
NA,TRBJ2-2,TRBV18,NA,CASSLSTGVPTGELFF,TGTGCCAGCTCACTGTCGACGGGGGTCCCGACCGGGGAGCTGTTTTTT
NA,TRBJ2-7,TRBV21-1,NA,CASSATGARYEQYF,TGTGCCAGCAGCGCCACAGGGGCGCGCTACGAGCAGTACTTC
TRBD1,TRBJ1-2,TRBV14,NA,CASSQAGTGVYGYTF,TGTGCCAGCAGCCAGGCCGGGACAGGGGTCTATGGCTACACCTTC
NA,TRBJ1-1,TRBV10-2,NA,CASSGQGRRTEAFF,TGCGCCAGCAGTGGGCAGGGGCGCAGGACTGAAGCTTTCTTT
NA,TRBJ1-6,TRBV18,NA,CASSPWAGGVNSPLHF,TGTGCCAGCTCGCCCTGGGCCGGGGGTGTTAATTCACCCCTCCACTTT